These 27 T cell receptor beta chains were all obtained from the same sample, sequenced in a study of blood T cell repertoires in COVID-19. Method: immunoSEQ multiplex PCR; TCRdb's copy keeps in-frame clones and lacks some. Here the sample spans about 84,000 clones, around 88% being singletons. Sequenced sample: peripheral blood. The source is a man older than 75 with active or convalescent COVID-19.

This chain joins TRBV29-1 and TRBJ1-2, with 7 bases identical to TRBD1. Germline V CDR1 and CDR2: SQVTM, ANQGSEA. The junction had 7 bases not matched to a gene; V was cut back by 7 bases and J by 8 bases. This CDR3 comprises 11 residues. In DNA, the CDR3 is TGCAGCGCAGGGGACAGCCAAGGCTACACCTTC. This translates into CSAGDSQGYTF.

In its sample, this clone was seen once. The rearrangement links TRBV19 to TRBJ1-2; 7 nucleotides align to TRBD1. CDR1 LNHDA and CDR2 SQIVND come from the germline V gene (reference sequence). The CDR3 contains 13 residues. With V trimmed by 6 bases and J by 8 bases, 9 bases remained unmatched. CDR3 amino acids: CASSRDRAQGYTF. CDR3 coding DNA: TGTGCCAGTAGCAGAGACAGGGCCCAAGGCTACACCTTC.

V gene TRBV7-3 combines with J gene TRBJ1-6, with 9 nucleotides matching TRBD1. This CDR3 comprises 17 residues. The V gene end was trimmed by 1 base and the J gene end by 7 bases; junction bases not matched to a gene: 8. Germline V CDR1 and CDR2: SGHTA, FQGTGA. The CDR3 DNA sequence: TGTGCCAGCAGCTTAATGCCAGCCGACAGGGGGAATTCACCCCTCCACTTT. Encoded protein: CASSLMPADRGNSPLHF.

In its sample, this clone was seen a few times. The J gene is TRBJ2-6, the V gene TRBV24-1; 7 nucleotides agree with TRBD2. J was trimmed by 4 bases and V by 3 bases; bases with no gene match: 5. Looked up from germline, CDR1 is KGHDR and CDR2 is SFDVKD. The CDR3 covers 16 residues. The CDR3 reads CATSDPGRDGANVLTF. DNA of the CDR3: TGTGCCACCAGTGATCCGGGGAGGGACGGGGCCAACGTCCTGACTTTC.

V and J are TRBV28 and TRBJ1-5, with D possibly matching TRBD1 (6 bases). Trimming left V 7 bases short and J 2 bases short, with 21 bases between. This CDR3 region has 17 residues. The germline gives CDR1 MDHEN, CDR2 SYDVKM. The CDR3 DNA reads as TGTGCCAGCACCCTCGGGCAGGGCAACAGGGGCAATCAGCCCCAGCATTTT. Translated: CASTLGQGNRGNQPQHF.

This chain joins TRBV21-1 and TRBJ2-3; the table assigns TRBD2, which was not confirmed against the DNA. TRBV21-1 constitutes a pseudogene. The CDR3 is made up of 17 amino acids. For the CDR3, the DNA is TGTGCCAGCAGCAAAGATCGACTAGCGGGGGGGAAAGATACGCAGTATTTT. Protein product: CASSKDRLAGGKDTQYF.

This sequence joins TRBV5-4 and TRBJ2-5, with 9 nucleotides matching TRBD1. From germline, CDR1 is SGHNT and CDR2 YYREEE (reference sequence). The trim removed 6 bases at V and 5 bases at J, leaving 8 bases unmatched. The CDR3 sequence is 14 residues long. The CDR3 is CASIIQGAGETQYF. The DNA for the CDR3 is TGTGCCAGCATCATACAGGGGGCAGGGGAGACCCAGTACTTC.

The rearrangement uses TRBV9 and TRBJ2-2, with TRBD2 as a possible D gene (6 bases). In germline, CDR1 is SGDLS, CDR2 YYNGEE. V lost 0 bases and J 1 base, leaving 7 bases between the germline ends. This CDR3 spans 15 amino acids. The CDR3 DNA is TGTGCCAGCAGCGTAGCGGGGGAGAACACCGGGGAGCTGTTTTTT. Encoded protein: CASSVAGENTGELFF.

The chain is built from TRBV10-3 and TRBJ1-1; a weak D match, TRBD1 (6 bases). Germline values: CDR1 ENHRY, CDR2 SYGVKD. The V end was cut by 5 bases, the J end by 4 bases, with 11 bases between. The CDR3 has 13 residues. CDR3 sequence (DNA): TGTGCCATCAGTACAGGGTCGGGCACTGAAGCTTTCTTT. This encodes CAISTGSGTEAFF.

V is TRBV28 and J is TRBJ2-7; 12 nucleotides agree with TRBD2. Germline V gene lookup returns CDR1 MDHEN and CDR2 SYDVKM. V dropped 1 base and J dropped 2; count of bases not matched to a gene: 9. CDR3 length: 18 amino acids. This CDR3 reads CASSLSGLAGKRAYEQYF. The CDR3 DNA sequence: TGTGCCAGCAGTTTATCGGGACTAGCGGGCAAAAGGGCCTACGAGCAGTACTTC.

The chain has TRBV6-5 and TRBJ2-1; the match to TRBD1 covers 7 bases. The CDR3 length is 14 residues. The germline gives CDR1 MNHEY, CDR2 SVGAGI. After removal of 4 bases from V and 5 bases from J, the junction contained 5 bases not matched to a gene. CDR3 nucleotide sequence: TGTGCCAGCAGTTTCTCGACAGGGAACAATGAGCAGTTCTTC. Encoded protein: CASSFSTGNNEQFF.

The chain is built from TRBV7-8 and TRBJ2-1; D gene unclear. V was clipped by 5 bases and J by 0 bases, with 11 bases between them. The CDR3 runs to 15 residues. The germline gives CDR1 SGHVS, CDR2 FQNEAQ. CDR3 in amino acids: CASSPRISSYNEQFF. As DNA, the CDR3 is TGTGCCAGCAGCCCTAGGATCAGCTCCTACAATGAGCAGTTCTTC.

The chain combines TRBV7-2 with TRBJ2-7; 8 bases fit TRBD2. The CDR3 runs 16 residues. V was pared by 5 bases and J by 0 bases, with 9 bases of the junction left unmatched. Germline-derived CDR1 and CDR2 are SGHTA and FQGNSA. The CDR3 sequence: CASSKSGTSSSYEQYF. The DNA of the CDR3 is TGTGCCAGCAGCAAATCCGGGACTAGTAGCTCCTACGAGCAGTACTTC.

The CDR3 bases are TGTGCCAGCAGCTCTAGCGCCCCATCCCTCGGGACCCAGTACTTC. Translating it yields CASSSSAPSLGTQYF. The genes are TRBV21-1 and TRBJ2-5; no check of the table's D call, TRBD2, against the DNA was made. TRBV21-1 is labeled a pseudogene. This CDR3 has 15 residues.

The chain combines TRBV6-5 with TRBJ2-7; tentatively, D is TRBD2 (6 bases). V lost 6 bases to trimming and J lost 3 bases, with 18 bases between them. The CDR3 consists of 15 residues. CDR1 is MNHEY and CDR2 is SVGAGI in the germline V gene. CDR3 sequence: CASRAGRSHDYEQYF. Written as DNA, the CDR3 is TGTGCCAGCAGGGCGGGACGGAGTCATGACTACGAGCAGTACTTC.

The chain is built from TRBV5-1 and TRBJ1-1; D perhaps matches TRBD1 (6 bases). The CDR3 is 18 amino acids. Trimming removed 0 bases at V and 1 base at J, with 19 bases between. Looked up from germline, CDR1 is SGHRS and CDR2 is YFSETQ. CDR3 in amino acids: CASSLEAQGIYQNTEAFF. DNA of the CDR3: TGCGCCAGCAGCTTGGAGGCACAGGGTATTTATCAGAACACTGAAGCTTTCTTT.

This chain joins TRBV6-2 or TRBV6-3 and TRBJ1-5; D remains unclear. Germline assignment: CDR1 MNHEY and CDR2 SVGEGT. Trimming stripped 6 bases from V and 3 bases from J, with 18 bases between. This CDR3 has 16 amino acids. CDR3 amino acids: CASSPTTATLNQPQHF. The DNA of the CDR3 is TGTGCCAGCAGCCCCACTACCGCCACGCTCAATCAGCCCCAGCATTTT.

This chain uses TRBV5-1 with TRBJ1-2; maybe TRBD1 (6 bases). Looked up from germline, CDR1 is SGHRS and CDR2 is YFSETQ. The CDR3 spans 16 residues. The V and J ends lost 0 bases and 2 bases respectively, with 14 bases between them. The CDR3 sequence is CASSLESGGPNYGYTF. The CDR3 bases are TGCGCCAGCAGCTTGGAGTCCGGGGGGCCCAACTATGGCTACACCTTC.

The V and J genes are TRBV27 and TRBJ1-2; maybe TRBD1 (6 bases). CDR3 size: 15 residues. Germline V gene data show CDR1 as MNHEY and CDR2 as SMNVEV (reference sequence). Trimming left V 6 bases short and J 0 bases short, with 14 bases between. In DNA, the CDR3 is TGTGCCAGCAGCCTACGGGGGGGCACTAACTATGGCTACACCTTC. Translating it yields CASSLRGGTNYGYTF.

The V gene is TRBV19, the J gene TRBJ1-4; D is unresolved. The CDR3 consists of 16 residues. Germline lookup yields CDR1 LNHDA and CDR2 SQIVND (reference sequence). The ends were cut back, 2 bases at V and 3 bases at J, with 13 bases in the middle. CDR3 residues: CASSISLSRANEKLFF. The DNA for the CDR3 is TGTGCCAGTAGTATATCCCTTTCTCGGGCTAATGAAAAACTGTTTTTT.

The rearrangement uses TRBV6-5 and TRBJ1-2, with 8 bases matching TRBD1. Germline CDR1 and CDR2: MNHEY and SVGAGI. The CDR3 spans 15 residues. V lost 2 bases and J lost 3; bases outside the gene matches: 5. CDR3 sequence (DNA): TGTGCCAGCAGTTACAACAGGGGGAAGGACTATGGCTACACCTTC. As protein: CASSYNRGKDYGYTF.

The chain recombines TRBV6-1 with TRBJ1-3; D may be TRBD1 (6 bases). V dropped 3 bases and J dropped 4 bases, with 16 bases sitting between them. Germline CDR1 MNHNS, CDR2 SASEGT. CDR3 length equals 16 residues. The CDR3 protein is CASSDRQKGGGNTIYF. DNA of the CDR3: TGTGCCAGCAGTGACCGACAGAAAGGGGGAGGAAACACCATATATTTT.

The gene calls are TRBV6-5 and TRBJ1-5; the match to TRBD1 covers 9 bases. The germline gives CDR1 MNHEY, CDR2 SVGAGI. The CDR3 spans 15 residues. With 6 bases clipped from V and 6 bases from J, the junction kept 9 bases outside the gene matches. This CDR3 is CASRTNTGGVQPQHF. The CDR3, as DNA: TGTGCCAGCAGGACCAATACAGGGGGCGTTCAGCCCCAGCATTTT.

The chain couples TRBV7-5 to TRBJ1-2. TRBV7-5 is labeled a pseudogene. This CDR3 comprises 15 residues. CDR3 amino acids: CVRKKSVDFYYGYTF. CDR3 in DNA: TGTGTCAGAAAGAAGTCTGTCGACTTTTACTATGGCTACACCTTC.

This clone has just one count. The chain combines TRBV5-4 with TRBJ2-5; possibly TRBD1 for D (6 bases). The germline gives CDR1 SGHNT, CDR2 YYREEE (reference sequence). The CDR3 has 15 amino acids. Deletions cut 3 bases from V and 5 bases from J, with 17 bases between. The CDR3 loop reads CASSSATGYGETQYF. CDR3 nucleotide sequence: TGTGCCAGCAGCTCAGCCACAGGGTATGGGGAGACCCAGTACTTC. Using reference TRBV5-4 and TRBJ2-5 for the parts outside the CDR3, the full variable domain is ETGVTQSPTHLIKTRGQQVTLRCSSQSGHNTVSWYQQALGQGPQFIFQYYREEENGRGNFPPRFSGLQFPNYSSELNVNALELDDSALYLCASSSATGYGETQYFGPGTRLLVL.

This rearrangement joins TRBV19 to TRBJ1-5; TRBD1 is a possible D gene (6 bases). Germline CDR1 reads LNHDA; CDR2 reads SQIVND (reference sequence). Trimming removed 7 bases at V and 9 bases at J, with 25 bases between. The CDR3 has 16 residues. The CDR3 protein is CASTQDRTATKRPQHF. The DNA of the CDR3 is TGTGCCAGTACACAAGATAGGACAGCCACCAAGAGGCCCCAGCATTTT.

The V and J genes are TRBV30 and TRBJ2-2; the match to TRBD1 covers 7 bases. Unmatched junction bases numbered 8, after V lost 7 bases and J lost 0 bases. Looked up from germline, CDR1 is GTSNPN and CDR2 is SVGIG (reference sequence). There are 15 residues in the CDR3. The DNA of the CDR3 is TGTGCCTCGAATGGACAGGCCGCGAACACCGGGGAGCTGTTTTTT. Its translation: CASNGQAANTGELFF. The full variable domain, its missing parts supplied by reference TRBV30 and TRBJ2-2, is SQTIHQWPATLVQPVGSPLSLECTVEGTSNPNLYWYRQAAGRGLQLLFYSVGIGQISSEVPQNLSASRPQDRQFILSSKKLLLSDSGFYLCASNGQAANTGELFFGEGSRLTVL.